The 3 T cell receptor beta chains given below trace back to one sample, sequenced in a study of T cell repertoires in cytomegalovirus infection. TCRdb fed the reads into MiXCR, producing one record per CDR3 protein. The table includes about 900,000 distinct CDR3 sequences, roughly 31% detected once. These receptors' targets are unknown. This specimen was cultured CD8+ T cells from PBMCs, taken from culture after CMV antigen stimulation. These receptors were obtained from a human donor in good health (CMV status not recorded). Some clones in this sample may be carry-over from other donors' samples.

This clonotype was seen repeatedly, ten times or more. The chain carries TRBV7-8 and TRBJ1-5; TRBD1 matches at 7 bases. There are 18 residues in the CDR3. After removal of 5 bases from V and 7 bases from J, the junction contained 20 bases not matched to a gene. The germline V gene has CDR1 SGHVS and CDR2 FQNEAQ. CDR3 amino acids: CASSEPRFMRGHSQPQHF. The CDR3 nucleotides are TGTGCCAGCAGCGAACCACGGTTCATGAGGGGGCATTCACAGCCCCAGCATTTT.

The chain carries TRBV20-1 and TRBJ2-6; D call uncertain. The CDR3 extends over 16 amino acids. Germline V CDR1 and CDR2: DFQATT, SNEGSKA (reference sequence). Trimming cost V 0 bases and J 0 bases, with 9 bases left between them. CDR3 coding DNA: TGCAGTGCTAGAGATGTGCAGCACTCTGGGGCCAACGTCCTGACTTTC. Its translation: CSARDVQHSGANVLTF.

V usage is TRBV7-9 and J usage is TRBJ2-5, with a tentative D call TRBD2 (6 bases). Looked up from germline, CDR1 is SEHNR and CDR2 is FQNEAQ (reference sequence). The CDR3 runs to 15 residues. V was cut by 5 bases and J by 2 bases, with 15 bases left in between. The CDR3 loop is CASSPGGVRQETQYF. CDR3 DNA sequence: TGTGCCAGCAGCCCCGGAGGGGTTCGGCAAGAGACCCAGTACTTC.